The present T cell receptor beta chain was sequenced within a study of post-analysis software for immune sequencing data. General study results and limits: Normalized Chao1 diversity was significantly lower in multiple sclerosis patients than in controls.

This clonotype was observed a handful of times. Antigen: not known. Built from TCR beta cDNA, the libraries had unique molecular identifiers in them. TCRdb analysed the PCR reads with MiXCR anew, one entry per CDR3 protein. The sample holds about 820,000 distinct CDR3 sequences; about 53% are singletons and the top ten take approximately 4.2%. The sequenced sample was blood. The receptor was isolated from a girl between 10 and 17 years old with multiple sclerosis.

The CDR3 DNA reads as TGCAGCGTTGAAGGACTGACAGCGCAACCTTACAATGAGCAGTTCTTC. Translation: CSVEGLTAQPYNEQFF. The chain joins TRBV29-1 to TRBJ2-1; tentatively, D is TRBD1 (5 bases). The CDR3 loop spans 16 amino acids. V was cut by 1 base and J by 4 bases, with 17 bases left in between. Germline lookup yields CDR1 SQVTM and CDR2 ANQGSEA.